This T cell receptor beta chain appears in the sequencing data of a study of blood T cell repertoires in COVID-19. Study-level information: The United States, Italy and Spain were the sources of the acute and convalescent COVID-19 samples. PBMCs, B-cell-depleted T cells, or T cells were the source of the cDNA or gDNA that made up the material.

The ends were cut back, 4 bases at V and 11 bases at J, with 13 bases in the middle. Germline V CDR1 and CDR2: SGHKS, YYEKEE (reference sequence). CDR3 length: 13 residues. In the study's own analysis: Reference gene primers were amplified, and this amplification served to estimate nucleated cell counts. Libraries were prepared by immunoSEQ multiplex PCR; TCRdb keeps only in-frame clonotypes and omits some of them. V, J and clone size reflect that table, while D and trimming were determined from the DNA. The sample records about 280,000 clones, approximately 84% being singletons. The source is a woman under 40 who had recovered from COVID-19. This sequence joins TRBV5-5 and TRBJ1-6; possibly TRBD1 for D (6 bases). Sequencing used peripheral blood. The chain's CDR3 is CASSGGSSPPLHF. In DNA, the CDR3 is TGTGCCAGCAGCGGGGGCTCCAGCCCACCCCTCCACTTT. Complete variable domain (other parts from reference TRBV5-5 and TRBJ1-6): DAGVTQSPTHLIKTRGQQVTLRCSPISGHKSVSWYQQVLGQGPQFIFQYYEKEERGRGNFPDRFSARQFPNYSSELNVNALLLGDSALYLCASSGGSSPPLHFGNGTRLTVT.